This TCR beta chain was obtained from a study of OX40 agonist ivuxolimab in advanced cancers. Autoimmune disease history or systemic immunosuppression excluded patients. The CDR3 has 16 amino acids. Germline V gene sequence: CDR1 SEHNR, CDR2 FQNEAQ (reference sequence). Deletions cut 2 bases from V and 0 bases from J, with 11 bases between. Within the sample, this clone is medium-sized. Clones were read by immunoSEQ multiplex PCR, and TCRdb kept only the in-frame ones, dropping some. The sample holds approximately 13,000 clones, around 80% seen once. J is TRBJ1-3 and V is TRBV7-9; no clear D. Sequences were derived from CD4+ or CD8+ T cells sorted from blood, sampled in a trial of the OX40 agonist ivuxolimab. The sequence was obtained from an adult with an advanced solid tumor such as melanoma, head and neck, liver or kidney cancer. The CDR3 coding sequence is TGTGCCAGCAGCTTAAACGGACTGGGCTCTGGAAACACCATATATTTT. Protein sequence: CASSLNGLGSGNTIYF. The variable domain in full, completed from reference TRBV7-9 and TRBJ1-3, reads DTGVSQNPRHKITKRGQNVTFRCDPISEHNRLYWYRQTLGQGPEFLTYFQNEAQLEKSRLLSDRFSAERPKGSFSTLEIQRTEQGDSAMYLCASSLNGLGSGNTIYFGEGSWLTVV.